This T cell receptor (beta chain) was recorded in a study of T cell responses to AZD1222 COVID-19 vaccine. Broader study findings: Recipients of two AZD1222 doses showed rising Spike-specific TCR breadth and depth.

Trimming left V 5 bases short and J 3 bases short, with 13 bases between. The length of the CDR3 is 15 residues. Germline V gene sequence: CDR1 MNHEY, CDR2 SMNVEV (reference sequence). Generated by immunoSEQ multiplex PCR, the TCRdb table keeps only in-frame clones and is missing some. There are more than 100,000 clones in the sample; roughly 87% occur only once, and around a tenth lies in the top ten. Comments on this clone: The antigen is not known.

This specimen consisted of peripheral blood, obtained on day 0 of AZD1222 vaccination. This clonotype was sampled from an adult in good health. The chain carries TRBV27 and TRBJ1-4, with D maybe TRBD1 (5 bases). The CDR3 nucleotides are TGTGCCAGCAGTCCCCTATTGGGGGCTAATGAAAAACTGTTTTTT. Translating it yields CASSPLLGANEKLFF.